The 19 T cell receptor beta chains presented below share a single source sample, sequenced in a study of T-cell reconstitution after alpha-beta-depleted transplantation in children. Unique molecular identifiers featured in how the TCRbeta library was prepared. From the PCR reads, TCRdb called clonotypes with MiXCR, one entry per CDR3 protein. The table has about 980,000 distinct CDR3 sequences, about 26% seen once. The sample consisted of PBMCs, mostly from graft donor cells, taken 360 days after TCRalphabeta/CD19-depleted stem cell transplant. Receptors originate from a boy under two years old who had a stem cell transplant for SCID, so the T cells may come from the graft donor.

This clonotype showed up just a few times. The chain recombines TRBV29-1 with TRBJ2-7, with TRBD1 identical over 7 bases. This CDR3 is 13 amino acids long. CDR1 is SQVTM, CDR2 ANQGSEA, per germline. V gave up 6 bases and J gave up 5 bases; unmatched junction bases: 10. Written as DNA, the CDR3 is TGCAGCGTGAAGGGACAGTATACCCACGAGCAGTACTTC. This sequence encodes CSVKGQYTHEQYF.

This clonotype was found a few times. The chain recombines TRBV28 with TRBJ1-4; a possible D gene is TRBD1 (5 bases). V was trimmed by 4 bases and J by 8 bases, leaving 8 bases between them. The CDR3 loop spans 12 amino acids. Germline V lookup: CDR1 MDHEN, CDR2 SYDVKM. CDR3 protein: CASSSGAEKLFF. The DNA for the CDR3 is TGTGCCAGCAGTTCCGGGGCGGAAAAACTGTTTTTT.

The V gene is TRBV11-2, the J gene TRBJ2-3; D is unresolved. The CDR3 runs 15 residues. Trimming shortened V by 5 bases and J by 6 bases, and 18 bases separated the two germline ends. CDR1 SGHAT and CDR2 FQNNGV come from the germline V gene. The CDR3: CASSLDGSSGDTQYF. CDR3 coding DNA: TGTGCCAGCAGCCTCGATGGCTCTTCCGGGGATACGCAGTATTTT.

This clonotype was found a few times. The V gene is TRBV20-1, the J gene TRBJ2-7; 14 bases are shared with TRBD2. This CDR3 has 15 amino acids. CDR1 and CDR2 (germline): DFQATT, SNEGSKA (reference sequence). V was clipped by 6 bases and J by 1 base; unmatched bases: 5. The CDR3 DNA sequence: TGCAGTGCAGGGGGACTAGCGGGGGCTTCCTACGAGCAGTACTTC. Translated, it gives CSAGGLAGASYEQYF.

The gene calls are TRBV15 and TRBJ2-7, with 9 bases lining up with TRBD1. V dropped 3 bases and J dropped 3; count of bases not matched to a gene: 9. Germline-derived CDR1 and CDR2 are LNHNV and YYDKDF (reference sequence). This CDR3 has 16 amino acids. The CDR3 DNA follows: TGTGCCACCAGCAGGGGCTTGGGACAGGGTCACTACGAGCAGTACTTC. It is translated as CATSRGLGQGHYEQYF.

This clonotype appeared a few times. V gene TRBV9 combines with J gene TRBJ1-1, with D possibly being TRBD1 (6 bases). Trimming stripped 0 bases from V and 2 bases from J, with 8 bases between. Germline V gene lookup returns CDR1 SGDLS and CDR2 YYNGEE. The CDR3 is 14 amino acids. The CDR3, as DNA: TGTGCCAGCAGCGTAGGACAGGCCAACACTGAAGCTTTCTTT. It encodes CASSVGQANTEAFF.

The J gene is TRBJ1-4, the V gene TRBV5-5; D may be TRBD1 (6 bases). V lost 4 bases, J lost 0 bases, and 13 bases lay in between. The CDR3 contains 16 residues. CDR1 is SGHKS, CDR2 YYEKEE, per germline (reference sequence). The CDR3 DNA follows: TGTGCCAGCAGCCCAAGGACAGACACAACTAATGAAAAACTGTTTTTT. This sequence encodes CASSPRTDTTNEKLFF. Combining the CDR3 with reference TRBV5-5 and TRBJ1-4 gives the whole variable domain DAGVTQSPTHLIKTRGQQVTLRCSPISGHKSVSWYQQVLGQGPQFIFQYYEKEERGRGNFPDRFSARQFPNYSSELNVNALLLGDSALYLCASSPRTDTTNEKLFFGSGTQLSVL.

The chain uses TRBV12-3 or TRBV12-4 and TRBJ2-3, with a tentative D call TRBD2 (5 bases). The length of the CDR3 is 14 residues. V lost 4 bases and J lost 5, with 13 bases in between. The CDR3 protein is CASSSSGLLDTQYF. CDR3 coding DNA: TGTGCCAGCAGTTCCTCCGGACTCCTAGATACGCAGTATTTT.

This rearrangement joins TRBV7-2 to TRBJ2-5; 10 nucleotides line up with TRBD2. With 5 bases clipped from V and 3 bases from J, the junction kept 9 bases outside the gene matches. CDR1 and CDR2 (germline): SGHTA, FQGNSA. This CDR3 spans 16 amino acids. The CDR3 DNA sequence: TGTGCCAGCAGCCTATTAGCGGGGGGCTACGAAGAGACCCAGTACTTC. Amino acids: CASSLLAGGYEETQYF.

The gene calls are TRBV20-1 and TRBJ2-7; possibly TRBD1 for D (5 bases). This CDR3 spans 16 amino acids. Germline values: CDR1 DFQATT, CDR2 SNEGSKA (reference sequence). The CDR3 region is CCARDLFRQLAYEQYF. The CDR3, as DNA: TGCTGCGCTAGAGACTTATTTAGACAGCTGGCCTACGAGCAGTACTTC.

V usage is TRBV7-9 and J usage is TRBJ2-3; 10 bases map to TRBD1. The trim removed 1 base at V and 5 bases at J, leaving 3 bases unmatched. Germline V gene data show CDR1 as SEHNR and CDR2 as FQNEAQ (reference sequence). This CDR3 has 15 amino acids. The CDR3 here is CASSLGQGAKDTQYF. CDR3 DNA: TGTGCCAGCAGCTTAGGACAGGGGGCAAAAGATACGCAGTATTTT.

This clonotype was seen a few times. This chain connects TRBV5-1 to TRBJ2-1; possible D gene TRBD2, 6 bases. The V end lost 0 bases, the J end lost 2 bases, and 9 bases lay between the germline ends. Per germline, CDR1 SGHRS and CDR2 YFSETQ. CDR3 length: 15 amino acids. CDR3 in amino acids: CASSLAEGTYNEQFF. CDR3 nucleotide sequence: TGCGCCAGCAGCTTGGCGGAGGGTACCTACAATGAGCAGTTCTTC.

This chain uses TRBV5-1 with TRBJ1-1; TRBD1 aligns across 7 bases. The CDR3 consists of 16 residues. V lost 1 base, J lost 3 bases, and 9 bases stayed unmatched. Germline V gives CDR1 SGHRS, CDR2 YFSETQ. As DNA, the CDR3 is TGCGCCAGCAGCTTGCGTACCGGGACAGCTTACACTGAAGCTTTCTTT. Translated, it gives CASSLRTGTAYTEAFF.

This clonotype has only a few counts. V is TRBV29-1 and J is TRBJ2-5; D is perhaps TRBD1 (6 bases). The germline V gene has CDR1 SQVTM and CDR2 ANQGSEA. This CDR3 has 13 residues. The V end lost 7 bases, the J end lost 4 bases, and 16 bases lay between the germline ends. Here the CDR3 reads CSAGNRVGETQYF. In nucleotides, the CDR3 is TGCAGCGCTGGGAACAGGGTTGGAGAGACCCAGTACTTC.

The CDR3 sequence is CASSLGTNEKLFF. DNA for the CDR3: TGTGCCAGCAGCTTGGGAACTAATGAAAAACTGTTTTTT. The chain couples TRBV7-8 to TRBJ1-4; no clear D. Trimming removed 3 bases from V and 1 base from J, with 3 bases in between. CDR1 SGHVS and CDR2 FQNEAQ come from the germline V gene. The length of the CDR3 is 13 residues.

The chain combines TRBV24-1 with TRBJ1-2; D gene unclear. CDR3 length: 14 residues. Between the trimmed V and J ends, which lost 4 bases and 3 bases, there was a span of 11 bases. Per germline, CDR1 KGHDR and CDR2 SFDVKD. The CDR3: CATSDTDGYYGYTF. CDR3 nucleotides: TGTGCCACCAGTGACACCGACGGCTACTATGGCTACACCTTC.

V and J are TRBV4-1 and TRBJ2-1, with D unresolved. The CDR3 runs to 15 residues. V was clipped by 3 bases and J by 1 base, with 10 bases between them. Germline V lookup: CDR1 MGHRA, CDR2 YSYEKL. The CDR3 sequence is CASSHRVGSYNEQFF. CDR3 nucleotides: TGCGCCAGCAGCCACCGAGTAGGGTCCTACAATGAGCAGTTCTTC.

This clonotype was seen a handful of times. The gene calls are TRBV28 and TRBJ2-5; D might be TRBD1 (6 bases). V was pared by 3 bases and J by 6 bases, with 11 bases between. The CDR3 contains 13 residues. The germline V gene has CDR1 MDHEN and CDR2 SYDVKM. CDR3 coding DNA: TGTGCCAGCAGTTTCCAGGGGCTGAAGACCCAGTACTTC. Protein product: CASSFQGLKTQYF. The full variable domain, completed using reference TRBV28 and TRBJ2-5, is DVKVTQSSRYLVKRTGEKVFLECVQDMDHENMFWYRQDPGLGLRLIYFSYDVKMKEKGDIPEGYSVSREKKERFSLILESASTNQTSMYLCASSFQGLKTQYFGPGTRLLVL.

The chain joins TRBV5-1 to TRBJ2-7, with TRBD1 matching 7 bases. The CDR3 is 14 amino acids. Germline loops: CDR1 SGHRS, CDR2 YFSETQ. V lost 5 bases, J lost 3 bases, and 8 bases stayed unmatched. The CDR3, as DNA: TGCGCCAGCAGGTCGGACAGGCCCTTCTACGAGCAGTACTTC. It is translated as CASRSDRPFYEQYF.